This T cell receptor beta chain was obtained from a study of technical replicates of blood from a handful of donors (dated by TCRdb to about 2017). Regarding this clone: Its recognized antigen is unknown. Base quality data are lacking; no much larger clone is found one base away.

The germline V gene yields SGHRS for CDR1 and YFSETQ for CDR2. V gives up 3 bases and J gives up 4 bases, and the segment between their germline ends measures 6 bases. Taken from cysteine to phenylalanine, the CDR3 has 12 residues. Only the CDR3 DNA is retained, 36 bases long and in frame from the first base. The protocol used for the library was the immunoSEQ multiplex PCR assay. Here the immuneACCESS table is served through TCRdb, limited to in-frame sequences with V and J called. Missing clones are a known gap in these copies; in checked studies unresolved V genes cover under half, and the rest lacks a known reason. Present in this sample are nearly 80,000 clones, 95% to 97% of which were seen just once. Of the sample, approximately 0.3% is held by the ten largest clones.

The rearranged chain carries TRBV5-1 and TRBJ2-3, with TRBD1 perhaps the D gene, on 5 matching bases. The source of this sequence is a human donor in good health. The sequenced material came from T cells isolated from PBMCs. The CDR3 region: CASSWGPDTQYF. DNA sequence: TGCGCCAGCAGCTGGGGCCCAGATACGCAGTATTTT.